Detailed here is one T cell receptor beta chain. Assay: immunoSEQ multiplex PCR; the TCRdb copy retains only in-frame clones and omits some. The sample consists of about 20,000 clones, around three quarters of them appearing once. This record belongs to a study of OX40 agonist ivuxolimab in advanced cancers. Germline values: CDR1 SEHNR, CDR2 FQNEAQ (reference sequence). Trimming removed 5 bases at V and 5 bases at J, with 15 bases between. The CDR3 covers 14 residues. The clonotype originates from an adult with an advanced solid tumor such as melanoma, head and neck, liver or kidney cancer. The sequencing used CD4+ or CD8+ T cells sorted from blood, collected in a trial of the OX40 agonist ivuxolimab. The chain combines TRBV7-9 with TRBJ1-1, with D uncertain. CDR3 nucleotide sequence: TGTGCCAGCAGCCCCGATTTTCAAGGGACTGAAGCTTTCTTT. This encodes CASSPDFQGTEAFF. Combining the CDR3 with reference TRBV7-9 and TRBJ1-1 gives the whole variable domain DTGVSQNPRHKITKRGQNVTFRCDPISEHNRLYWYRQTLGQGPEFLTYFQNEAQLEKSRLLSDRFSAERPKGSFSTLEIQRTEQGDSAMYLCASSPDFQGTEAFFGQGTRLTVV.